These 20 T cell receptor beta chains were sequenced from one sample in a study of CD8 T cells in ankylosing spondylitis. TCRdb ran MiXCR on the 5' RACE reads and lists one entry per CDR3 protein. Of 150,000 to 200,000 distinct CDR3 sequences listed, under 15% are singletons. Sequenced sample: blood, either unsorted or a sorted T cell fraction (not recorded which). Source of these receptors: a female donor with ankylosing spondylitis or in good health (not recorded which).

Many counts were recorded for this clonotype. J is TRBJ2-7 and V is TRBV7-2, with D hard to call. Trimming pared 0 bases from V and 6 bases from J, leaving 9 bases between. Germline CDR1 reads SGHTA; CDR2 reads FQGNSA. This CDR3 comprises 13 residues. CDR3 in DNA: TGTGCCAGCAGCTTAGCAACAAAAGGCGAGCAGTACTTC. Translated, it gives CASSLATKGEQYF.

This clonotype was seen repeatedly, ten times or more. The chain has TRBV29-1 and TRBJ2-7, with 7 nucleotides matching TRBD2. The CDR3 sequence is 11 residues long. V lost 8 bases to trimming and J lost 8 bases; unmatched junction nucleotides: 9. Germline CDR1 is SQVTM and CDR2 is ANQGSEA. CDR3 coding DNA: TGCAGCTCTCTGACAGCGGGACAGCAGTACTTC. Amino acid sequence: CSSLTAGQQYF.

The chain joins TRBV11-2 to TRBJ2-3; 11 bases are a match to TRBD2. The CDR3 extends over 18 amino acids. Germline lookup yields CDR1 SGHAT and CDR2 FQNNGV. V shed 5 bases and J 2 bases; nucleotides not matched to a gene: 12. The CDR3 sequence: CASSQRTSGSKFTDTQYF. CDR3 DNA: TGTGCCAGCAGCCAGCGGACTAGCGGGTCCAAATTCACAGATACGCAGTATTTT. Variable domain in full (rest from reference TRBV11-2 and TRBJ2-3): EAGVAQSPRYKIIEKRQSVAFWCNPISGHATLYWYQQILGQGPKLLIQFQNNGVVDDSQLPKDRFSAERLKGVDSTLKIQPAKLEDSAVYLCASSQRTSGSKFTDTQYFGPGTRLTVL.

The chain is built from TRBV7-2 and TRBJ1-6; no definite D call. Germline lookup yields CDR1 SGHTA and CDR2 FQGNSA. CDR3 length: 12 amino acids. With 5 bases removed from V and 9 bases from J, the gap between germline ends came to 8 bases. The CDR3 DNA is TGTGCCAGCAGCCCCGATGGTTCACCCCTCCACTTT. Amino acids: CASSPDGSPLHF.

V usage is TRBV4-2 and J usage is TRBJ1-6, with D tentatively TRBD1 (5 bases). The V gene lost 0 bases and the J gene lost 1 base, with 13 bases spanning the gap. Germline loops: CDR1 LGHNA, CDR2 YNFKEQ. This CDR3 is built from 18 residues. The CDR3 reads CASSQDSQGWSYNSPLHF. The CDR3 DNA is TGTGCCAGCAGCCAAGATTCTCAGGGCTGGTCCTATAATTCACCCCTCCACTTT.

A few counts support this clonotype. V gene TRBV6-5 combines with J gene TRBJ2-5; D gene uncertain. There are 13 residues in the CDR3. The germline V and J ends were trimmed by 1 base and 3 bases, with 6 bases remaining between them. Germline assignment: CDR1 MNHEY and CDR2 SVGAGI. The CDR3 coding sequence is TGTGCCAGCAGTTACTTCGGCGAAGAGACCCAGTACTTC. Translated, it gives CASSYFGEETQYF.

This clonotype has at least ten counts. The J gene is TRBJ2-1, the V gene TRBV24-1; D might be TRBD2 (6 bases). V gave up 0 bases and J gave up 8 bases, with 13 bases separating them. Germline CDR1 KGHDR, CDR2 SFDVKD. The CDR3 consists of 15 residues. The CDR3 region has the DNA TGTGCCACCAGTGATTTGGGCGGGGCCGGTGATGAGCAGTTCTTC. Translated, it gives CATSDLGGAGDEQFF.

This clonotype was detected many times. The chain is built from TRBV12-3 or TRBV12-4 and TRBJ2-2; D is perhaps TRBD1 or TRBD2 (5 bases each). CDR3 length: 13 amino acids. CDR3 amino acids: CGQRGTAKGELFF. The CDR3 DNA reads TGTGGCCAGCGAGGGACCGCCAAGGGGGAGCTGTTTTTT.

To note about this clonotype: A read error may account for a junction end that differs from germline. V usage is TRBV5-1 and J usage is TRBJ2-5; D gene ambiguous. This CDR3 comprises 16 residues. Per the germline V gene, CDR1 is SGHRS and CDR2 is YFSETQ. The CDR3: CASSLAGAMPQETQCF. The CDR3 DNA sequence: TGCGCCAGCAGCTTGGCCGGTGCCATGCCACAAGAGACCCAGTGCTTC.

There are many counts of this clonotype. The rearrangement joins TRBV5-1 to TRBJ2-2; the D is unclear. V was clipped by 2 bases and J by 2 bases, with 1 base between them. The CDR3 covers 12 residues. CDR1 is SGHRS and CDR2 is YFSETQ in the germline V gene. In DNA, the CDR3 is TGCGCCAGCAGCTTAAACACCGGGGAGCTGTTTTTT. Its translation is CASSLNTGELFF.

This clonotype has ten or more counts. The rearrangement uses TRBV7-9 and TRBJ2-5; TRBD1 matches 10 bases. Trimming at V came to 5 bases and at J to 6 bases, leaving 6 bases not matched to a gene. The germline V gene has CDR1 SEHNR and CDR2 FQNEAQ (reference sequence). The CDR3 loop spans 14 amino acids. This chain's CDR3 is CASSRDRGAQTQYF. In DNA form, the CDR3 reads TGTGCCAGCAGCCGGGACAGGGGAGCACAGACCCAGTACTTC.

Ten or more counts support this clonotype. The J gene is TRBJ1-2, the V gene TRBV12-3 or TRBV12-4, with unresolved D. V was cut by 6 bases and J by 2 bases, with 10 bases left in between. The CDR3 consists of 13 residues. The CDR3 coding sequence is TGTGCCAGCAGGGCAACGGGGAACTATGGCTACACCTTC. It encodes CASRATGNYGYTF.

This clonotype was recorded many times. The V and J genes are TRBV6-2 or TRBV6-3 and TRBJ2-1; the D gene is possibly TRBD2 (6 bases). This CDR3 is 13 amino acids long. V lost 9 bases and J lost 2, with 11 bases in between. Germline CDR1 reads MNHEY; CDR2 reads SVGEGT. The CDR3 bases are TGTGCCAGGGGACTTTTGCCCTACAATGAGCAGTTCTTC. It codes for CARGLLPYNEQFF.

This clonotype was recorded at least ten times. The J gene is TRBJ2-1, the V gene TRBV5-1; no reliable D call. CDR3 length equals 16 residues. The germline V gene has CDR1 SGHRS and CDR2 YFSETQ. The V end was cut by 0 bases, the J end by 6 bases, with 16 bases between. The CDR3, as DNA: TGCGCCAGCAGCTTGGAGGGTCCACCCCTGGGCAATGAGCAGTTCTTC. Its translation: CASSLEGPPLGNEQFF.

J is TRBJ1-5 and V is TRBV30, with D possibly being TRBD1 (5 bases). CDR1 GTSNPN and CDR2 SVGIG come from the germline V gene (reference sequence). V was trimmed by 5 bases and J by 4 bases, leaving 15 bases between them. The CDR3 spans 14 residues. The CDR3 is CAWSAGTGNQPQHF. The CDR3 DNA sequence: TGTGCCTGGTCCGCCGGGACGGGGAATCAGCCCCAGCATTTT.

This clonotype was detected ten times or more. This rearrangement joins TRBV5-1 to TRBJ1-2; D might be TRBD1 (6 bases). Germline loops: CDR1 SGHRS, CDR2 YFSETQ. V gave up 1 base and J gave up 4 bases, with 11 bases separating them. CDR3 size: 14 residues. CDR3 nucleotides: TGCGCCAGCAGCTTGAAACAGGGACTCTATGGCTACACCTTC. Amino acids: CASSLKQGLYGYTF.

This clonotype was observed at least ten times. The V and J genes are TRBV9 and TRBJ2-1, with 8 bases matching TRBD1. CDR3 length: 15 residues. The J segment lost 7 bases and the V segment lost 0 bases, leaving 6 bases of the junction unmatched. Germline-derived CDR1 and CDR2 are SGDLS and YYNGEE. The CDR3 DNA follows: TGTGCCAGCAGCGTAGAAGGGACAGGCTTAAATGAGCAGTTCTTC. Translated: CASSVEGTGLNEQFF.

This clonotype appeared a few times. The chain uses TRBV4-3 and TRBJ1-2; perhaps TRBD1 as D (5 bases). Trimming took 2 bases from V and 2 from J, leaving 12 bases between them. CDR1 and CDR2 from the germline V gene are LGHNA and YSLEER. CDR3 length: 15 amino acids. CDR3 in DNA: TGCGCCAGCAGCCAACAGACAGCGGCAAACTATGGCTACACCTTC. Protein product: CASSQQTAANYGYTF.

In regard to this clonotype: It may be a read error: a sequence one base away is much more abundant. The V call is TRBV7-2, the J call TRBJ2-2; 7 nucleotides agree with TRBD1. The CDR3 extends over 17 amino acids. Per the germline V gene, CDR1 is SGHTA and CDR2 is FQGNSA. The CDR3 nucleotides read TGTGCCAGAAGCTTACTCCAGGGACAGATTAACACCGGGGAGCTGTTTTTT. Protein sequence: CARSLLQGQINTGELFF.

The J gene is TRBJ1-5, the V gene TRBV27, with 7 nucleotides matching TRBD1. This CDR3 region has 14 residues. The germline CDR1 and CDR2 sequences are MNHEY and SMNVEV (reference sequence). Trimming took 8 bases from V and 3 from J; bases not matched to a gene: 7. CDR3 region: CASRPTGDNQPQHF. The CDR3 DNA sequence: TGTGCCAGCCGACCTACAGGGGACAATCAGCCCCAGCATTTT.